Detailed here is one T cell receptor beta chain. Its target is unknown. An equimolar mix of two oligonucleotides served as the beta constant-region primer for TRBC1 and TRBC2. Nested alpha and beta constant-region primers with the SP2 primer drove four PCR rounds on ligated cDNA. TCRdb ran MiXCR on the UMI-ligation and nested PCR reads and lists one entry per CDR3 protein. The sample contains roughly 140,000 distinct CDR3 sequences, roughly a fifth of which appear only once. This CDR3 contains 13 residues. Germline CDR1 is SGHRS and CDR2 is YFSETQ. Trimming shortened V by 5 bases and J by 5 bases, and 14 bases separated the two germline ends. The sample originates from a study of naive and memory T cell subsets. Study-level points and caveats: Possibly reflecting memory cells re-expressing CD45RA, a few larger clonotypes occurred in naive repertoires, especially CD8.

The sample consisted of naive CD8+ T cells from blood. The chain links TRBV5-1 to TRBJ2-7, with TRBD2 as a possible D gene (5 bases). This TCR was sampled from a human donor in good health. CDR3 protein: CASSSEGSHEQYF. The CDR3 region has the DNA TGCGCCAGCAGTAGTGAGGGTTCCCACGAGCAGTACTTC. The whole variable domain, remainder taken from reference TRBV5-1 and TRBJ2-7, is KAGVTQTPRYLIKTRGQQVTLSCSPISGHRSVSWYQQTPGQGLQFLFEYFSETQRNKGNFPGRFSGRQFSNSRSEMNVSTLELGDSALYLCASSSEGSHEQYFGPGTRLTVT.